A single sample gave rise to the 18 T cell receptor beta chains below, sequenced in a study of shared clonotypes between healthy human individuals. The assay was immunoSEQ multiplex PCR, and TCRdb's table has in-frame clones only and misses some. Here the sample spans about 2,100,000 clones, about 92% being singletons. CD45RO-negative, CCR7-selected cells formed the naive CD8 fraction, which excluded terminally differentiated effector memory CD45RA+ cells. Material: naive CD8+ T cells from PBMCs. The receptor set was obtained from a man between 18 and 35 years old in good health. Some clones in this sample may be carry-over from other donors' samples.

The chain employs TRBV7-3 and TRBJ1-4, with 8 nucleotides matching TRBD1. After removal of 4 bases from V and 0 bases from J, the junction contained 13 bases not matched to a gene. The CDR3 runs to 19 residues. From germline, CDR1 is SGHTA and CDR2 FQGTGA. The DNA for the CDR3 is TGTGCCAGCAGCTGCGGGACAGGTGGGACGGAAGCAACTAATGAAAAACTGTTTTTT. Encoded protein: CASSCGTGGTEATNEKLFF.

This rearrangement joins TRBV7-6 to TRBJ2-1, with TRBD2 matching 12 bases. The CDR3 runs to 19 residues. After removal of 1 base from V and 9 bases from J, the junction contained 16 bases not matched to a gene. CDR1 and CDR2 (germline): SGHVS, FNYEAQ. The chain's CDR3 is CASSLGRALAGGVLREQFF. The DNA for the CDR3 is TGTGCCAGCAGCTTAGGTAGGGCGCTAGCGGGAGGGGTGTTGCGTGAGCAGTTCTTC.

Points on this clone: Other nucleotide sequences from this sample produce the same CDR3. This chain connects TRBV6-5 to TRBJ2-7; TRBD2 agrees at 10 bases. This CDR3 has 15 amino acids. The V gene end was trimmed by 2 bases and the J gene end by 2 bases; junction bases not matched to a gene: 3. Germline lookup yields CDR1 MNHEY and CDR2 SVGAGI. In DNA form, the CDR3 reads TGTGCCAGCAGTTACAGCACTAGCGGGACCTACGAGCAGTACTTC. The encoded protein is CASSYSTSGTYEQYF.

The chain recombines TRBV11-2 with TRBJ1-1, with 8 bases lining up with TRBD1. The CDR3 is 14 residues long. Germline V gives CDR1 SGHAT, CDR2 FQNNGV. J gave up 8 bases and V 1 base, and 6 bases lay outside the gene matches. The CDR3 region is CASSLGRTGFEAFF. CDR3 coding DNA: TGTGCCAGCAGCTTAGGACGGACAGGGTTCGAAGCTTTCTTT.

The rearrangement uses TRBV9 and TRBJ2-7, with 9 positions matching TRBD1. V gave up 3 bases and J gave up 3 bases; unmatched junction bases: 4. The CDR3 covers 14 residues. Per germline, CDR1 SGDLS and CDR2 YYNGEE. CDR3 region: CASSGGDRDYEQYF. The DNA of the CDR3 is TGTGCCAGCAGCGGTGGGGACAGGGACTACGAGCAGTACTTC.

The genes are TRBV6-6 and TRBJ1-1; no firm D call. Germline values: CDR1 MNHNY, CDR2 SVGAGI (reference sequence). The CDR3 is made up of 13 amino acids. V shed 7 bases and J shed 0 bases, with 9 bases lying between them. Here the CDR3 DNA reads TGTGCCAGCAAGCGGTCCATGAACACTGAAGCTTTCTTT. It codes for CASKRSMNTEAFF.

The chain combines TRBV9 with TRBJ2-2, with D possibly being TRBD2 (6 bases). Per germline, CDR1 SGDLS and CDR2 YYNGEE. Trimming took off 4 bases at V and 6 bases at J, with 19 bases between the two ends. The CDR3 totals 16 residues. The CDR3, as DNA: TGTGCCAGCAGCCCCGCCAGGCGGGGTGGATCCGGGGAGCTGTTTTTT. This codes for CASSPARRGGSGELFF.

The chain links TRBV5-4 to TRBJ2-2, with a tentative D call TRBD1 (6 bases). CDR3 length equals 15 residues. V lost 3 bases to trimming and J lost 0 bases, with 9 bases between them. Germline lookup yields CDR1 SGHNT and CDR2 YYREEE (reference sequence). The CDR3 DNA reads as TGTGCCAGCAGCTGGGGGCCCGCGAACACCGGGGAGCTGTTTTTT. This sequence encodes CASSWGPANTGELFF. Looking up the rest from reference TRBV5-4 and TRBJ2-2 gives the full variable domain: ETGVTQSPTHLIKTRGQQVTLRCSSQSGHNTVSWYQQALGQGPQFIFQYYREEENGRGNFPPRFSGLQFPNYSSELNVNALELDDSALYLCASSWGPANTGELFFGEGSRLTVL.

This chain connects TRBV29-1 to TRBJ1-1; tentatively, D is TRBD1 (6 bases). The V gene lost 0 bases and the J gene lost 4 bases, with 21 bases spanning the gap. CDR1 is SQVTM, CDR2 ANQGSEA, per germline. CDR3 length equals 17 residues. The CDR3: CSVEEERTVFFVTEAFF. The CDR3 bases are TGCAGCGTTGAAGAGGAACGGACAGTTTTTTTTGTCACTGAAGCTTTCTTT.

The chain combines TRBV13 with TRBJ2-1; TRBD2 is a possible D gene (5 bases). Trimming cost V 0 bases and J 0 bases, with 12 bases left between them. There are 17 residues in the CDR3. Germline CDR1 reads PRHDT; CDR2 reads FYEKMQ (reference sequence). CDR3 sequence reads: CASSLGYGVSSYNEQFF. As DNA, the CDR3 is TGTGCCAGCAGCTTAGGCTACGGGGTTAGCTCCTACAATGAGCAGTTCTTC.

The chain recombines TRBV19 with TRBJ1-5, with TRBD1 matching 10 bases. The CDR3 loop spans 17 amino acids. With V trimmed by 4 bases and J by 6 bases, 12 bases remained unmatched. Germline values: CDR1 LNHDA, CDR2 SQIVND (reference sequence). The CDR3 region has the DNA TGTGCCAGTAGTACCGGGACAGGGGCCTCCTTGTCTCAGCCCCAGCATTTT. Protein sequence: CASSTGTGASLSQPQHF. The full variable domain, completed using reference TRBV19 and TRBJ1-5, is DGGITQSPKYLFRKEGQNVTLSCEQNLNHDAMYWYRQDPGQGLRLIYYSQIVNDFQKGDIAEGYSVSREKKESFPLTVTSAQKNPTAFYLCASSTGTGASLSQPQHFGDGTRLSIL.

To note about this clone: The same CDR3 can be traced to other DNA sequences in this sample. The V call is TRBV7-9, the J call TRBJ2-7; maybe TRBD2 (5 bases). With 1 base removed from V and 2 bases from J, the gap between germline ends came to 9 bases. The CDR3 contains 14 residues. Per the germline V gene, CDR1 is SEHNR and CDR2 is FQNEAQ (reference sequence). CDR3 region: CASSLGGSTYEQYF. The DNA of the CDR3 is TGTGCCAGCAGCTTAGGAGGGTCAACCTACGAGCAGTACTTC.

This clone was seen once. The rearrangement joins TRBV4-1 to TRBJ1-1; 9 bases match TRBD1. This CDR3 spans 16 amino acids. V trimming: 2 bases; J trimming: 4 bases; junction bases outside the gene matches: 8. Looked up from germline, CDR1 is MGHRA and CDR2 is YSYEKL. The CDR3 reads CASSQFTGGAVTEAFF. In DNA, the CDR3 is TGCGCCAGCAGCCAATTCACAGGGGGCGCGGTCACTGAAGCTTTCTTT.

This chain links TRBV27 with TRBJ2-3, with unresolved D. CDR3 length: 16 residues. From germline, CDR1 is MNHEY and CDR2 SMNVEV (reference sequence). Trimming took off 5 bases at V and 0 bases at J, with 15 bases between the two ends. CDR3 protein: CASSTLFTGSTDTQYF. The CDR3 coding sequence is TGTGCCAGCAGTACGCTCTTTACGGGTAGCACAGATACGCAGTATTTT.

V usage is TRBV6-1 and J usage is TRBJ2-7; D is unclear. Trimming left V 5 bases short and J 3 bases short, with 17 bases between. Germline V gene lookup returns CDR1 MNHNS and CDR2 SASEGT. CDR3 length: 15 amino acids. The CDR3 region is CASSSRVAHYYEQYF. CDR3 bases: TGTGCCAGCAGTAGCCGGGTAGCCCACTACTACGAGCAGTACTTC.

This chain's CDR3 is CASSLGGRANYGYTF. DNA for the CDR3: TGTGCCAGCAGCTTAGGAGGACGAGCTAACTATGGCTACACCTTC. The chain uses TRBV11-2 and TRBJ1-2; D is ambiguous. Germline CDR1 and CDR2: SGHAT and FQNNGV. V was clipped by 1 base and J by 0 bases, with 9 bases between them. CDR3 size: 15 residues.

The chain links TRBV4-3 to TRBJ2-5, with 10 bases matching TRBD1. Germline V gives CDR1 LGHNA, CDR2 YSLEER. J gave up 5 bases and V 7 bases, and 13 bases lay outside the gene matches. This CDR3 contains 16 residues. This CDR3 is CASTTILGTGEETQYF. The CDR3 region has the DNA TGCGCCAGCACTACTATACTTGGGACAGGGGAGGAGACCCAGTACTTC.

The CDR3 is CASSRRVSGELFF. Written as DNA, the CDR3 is TGTGCCAGCAGTCGGCGGGTCTCCGGGGAGCTGTTTTTT. The chain is built from TRBV28 and TRBJ2-2, with TRBD2 as a possible D gene (5 bases). This CDR3 contains 13 residues. Trimming took 5 bases from V and 6 from J, leaving 10 bases between them. CDR1 MDHEN and CDR2 SYDVKM come from the germline V gene.